This paragraph reports one T cell receptor (beta chain). This entry comes from a study of cytomegalovirus exposure and HLA in healthy donors. The repertoire was sequenced with immunoSEQ multiplex PCR; TCRdb's copy has only in-frame clones and lacks some. The data contain some 240,000 clones, approximately 83% of them seen just once; the ten biggest clones take up roughly 1.2%. The TCR sequence derives from a woman under 40 in good health and CMV-seropositive. The specimen sequenced was PBMCs.

For the CDR3, the DNA is TGTGCCAGCAGCCCGGACAGGGGAGAGACCCAGTACTTC. Protein sequence: CASSPDRGETQYF. The chain has TRBV7-6 and TRBJ2-5; the match to TRBD1 covers 9 bases. CDR3 size: 13 residues. Unmatched junction bases numbered 2, after V lost 5 bases and J lost 4 bases. CDR1 is SGHVS, CDR2 FNYEAQ, per germline. Using reference TRBV7-6 and TRBJ2-5 for the parts outside the CDR3, the full variable domain is GAGVSQSPRYKVTKRGQDVALRCDPISGHVSLYWYRQALGQGPEFLTYFNYEAQQDKSGLPNDRFSAERPEGSISTLTIQRTEQRDSAMYRCASSPDRGETQYFGPGTRLLVL.